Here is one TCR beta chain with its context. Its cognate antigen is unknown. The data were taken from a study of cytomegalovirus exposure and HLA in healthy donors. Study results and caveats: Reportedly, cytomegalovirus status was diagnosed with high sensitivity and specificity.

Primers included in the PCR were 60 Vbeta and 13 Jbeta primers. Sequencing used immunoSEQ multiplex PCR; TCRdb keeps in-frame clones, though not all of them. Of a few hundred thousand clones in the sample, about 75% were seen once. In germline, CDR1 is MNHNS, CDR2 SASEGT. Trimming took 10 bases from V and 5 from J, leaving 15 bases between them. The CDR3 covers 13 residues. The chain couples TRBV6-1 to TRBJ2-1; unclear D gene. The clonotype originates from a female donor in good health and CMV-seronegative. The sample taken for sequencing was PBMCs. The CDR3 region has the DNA TGTGCCACCCTGCGGAGTGGAAACAATGAGCAGTTCTTC. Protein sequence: CATLRSGNNEQFF.